The 10 T cell receptor beta chains below were found in one sample sequenced in a study of blood T cells in healthy people across ages. Together with a sample-barcoded 5' primer, a J-beta primer mix was included in a second PCR lasting roughly 6 to 12 cycles. TCRdb fed the 5' RACE reads into MiXCR, producing one record per CDR3 protein. The profile shows about 650,000 distinct CDR3 sequences, approximately 52% of them singletons. Input material: blood. Every receptor here comes from a woman of 80 years or more in good health.

There are a few counts of this clonotype. The V gene is TRBV12-3 or TRBV12-4, the J gene TRBJ2-7, with TRBD1 matching 8 bases. The J segment lost 0 bases and the V segment lost 3 bases, leaving 4 bases of the junction unmatched. This CDR3 has 15 residues. This CDR3 reads CASSFGQGASYEQYF. As DNA, the CDR3 is TGTGCCAGCAGTTTCGGCCAGGGGGCCTCCTACGAGCAGTACTTC.

The rearrangement uses TRBV5-1 and TRBJ1-2; D gene ambiguous. The germline V gene encodes CDR1 SGHRS and CDR2 YFSETQ. There are 13 residues in the CDR3. Deletions cut 1 base from V and 2 bases from J, with 6 bases between. CDR3 amino acids: CASSLLQNYGYTF. CDR3 nucleotides: TGCGCCAGCAGCTTGTTGCAGAACTATGGCTACACCTTC.

This chain uses TRBV29-1 with TRBJ2-1, with unresolved D. The CDR3 runs to 12 residues. The germline CDR1 and CDR2 sequences are SQVTM and ANQGSEA. With 5 bases removed from V and 5 bases from J, the gap between germline ends came to 10 bases. The DNA for the CDR3 is TGCAGCGTTTGCCACCGGGACAATGAGCAGTTCTTC. Amino acids: CSVCHRDNEQFF.

In the case of this clonotype: A much larger clone lies one base from this, so it may be a read error. This CDR3 is CASSQGYNAYNVQFF. CDR3 DNA: TGTGCCAGCAGCCAAGGTTACAACGCCTACAATGTGCAGTTCTTC. The genes are TRBV4-2 and TRBJ2-1; no firm D call. The germline V gene has CDR1 LGHNA and CDR2 YNFKEQ. CDR3 length: 15 residues.

A remark on this clonotype: A read error is possible here, since a much larger clone lies one base away. This chain connects TRBV6-6 to TRBJ2-1; no firm D call. The DNA end is more similar to TRBJ2-7, so the J call may be wrong. The germline gives CDR1 MNHNY, CDR2 SVGAGI (reference sequence). CDR3 length: 14 amino acids. The CDR3 DNA reads as TGTGCCAGCAGTACACCTCCTTCCTACAATGAGCAGTACTTC. Protein product: CASSTPPSYNEQYF.

The sample holds a few counts of this clonotype. This may come from a read error, since a much larger clone is one base off. The rearrangement links TRBV29-1 to TRBJ2-5; D is undetermined. This CDR3 is built from 13 residues. Germline V gene sequence: CDR1 SQVTM, CDR2 ANQGSEA. Deletions cut 7 bases from V and 1 base from J, with 13 bases between. CDR3 coding DNA: TGCAGCGCTGCCAAGGGCATCCAAGAGACCCAGTACTTC. Its protein is CSAAKGIQETQYF.

The rearrangement links TRBV11-2 to TRBJ2-5; D is possibly TRBD1 (5 bases). From germline, CDR1 is SGHAT and CDR2 FQNNGV. The CDR3 has 14 amino acids. Trimming took off 5 bases at V and 2 bases at J, with 12 bases between the two ends. For the CDR3, the DNA is TGTGCCAGCAGCCTCAGACAGCTTCAAGAGACCCAGTACTTC. It translates to CASSLRQLQETQYF.

This chain's CDR3 is CASSPRQDAVPLYGYTF. The CDR3 DNA follows: TGCGCCAGCAGCCCACGACAGGACGCCGTTCCCCTCTATGGCTACACCTTC. The genes are TRBV4-1 and TRBJ1-2; maybe TRBD1 (6 bases). V dropped 4 bases and J dropped 4 bases, with 22 bases sitting between them. Germline CDR1 and CDR2: MGHRA and YSYEKL. There are 17 residues in the CDR3.

Notes on this clonotype: This likely came from a read error, as a far larger clone is one base away. This chain joins TRBV20-1 and TRBJ2-5; D possibly uses TRBD1 or TRBD2 (5 bases each). Looked up from germline, CDR1 is DFQATT and CDR2 is SNEGSKA (reference sequence). The CDR3 totals 14 residues. As DNA, the CDR3 is TGCAGTACTAGAGATCGTAGGGGCCAAGAGACCCAGTACTTC. It translates to CSTRDRRGQETQYF.

At least ten counts were recorded for this clonotype. The junction departs from germline at one end; a sequencing error may be responsible. The V gene is TRBV12-3 or TRBV12-4, the J gene TRBJ2-7, with D maybe TRBD1 (7 bases). The CDR3 loop spans 14 amino acids. CDR3 amino acids: CASSLAGGSYEQYF. Here the CDR3 DNA reads TGCGCCAGCAGCTTGGCAGGGGGGTCCTACGAGCAGTACTTC.